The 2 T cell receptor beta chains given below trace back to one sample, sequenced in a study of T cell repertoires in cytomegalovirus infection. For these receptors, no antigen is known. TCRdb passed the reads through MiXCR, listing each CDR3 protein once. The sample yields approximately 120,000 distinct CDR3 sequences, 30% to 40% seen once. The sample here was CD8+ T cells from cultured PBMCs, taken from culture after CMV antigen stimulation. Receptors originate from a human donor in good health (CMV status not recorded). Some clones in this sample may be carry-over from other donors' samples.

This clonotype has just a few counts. The CDR3 DNA reads TGTGCCAGCAGGGGAAGCGGATTACTGTACACAGATACGCAGTATTTT. It yields the protein CASRGSGLLYTDTQYF. V usage is TRBV2 and J usage is TRBJ2-3; a possible D gene is TRBD2 (5 bases). The CDR3 loop spans 16 amino acids. Germline V gene data show CDR1 as SNHLY and CDR2 as FYNNEI. Deletions cut 6 bases from V and 2 bases from J, with 18 bases between. The variable domain in full, with the rest retrieved from reference TRBV2 and TRBJ2-3, is EPEVTQTPSHQVTQMGQEVILRCVPISNHLYFYWYRQILGQKVEFLVSFYNNEISEKSEIFDDQFSVERPDGSNFTLKIRSTKLEDSAMYFCASRGSGLLYTDTQYFGPGTRLTVL.

CDR3 DNA sequence: TGTGCCAGCAGTACTGATTTCCCGGGGGGGACGTCCGGGGAGCTGTTTTTT. It encodes CASSTDFPGGTSGELFF. The gene calls are TRBV2 and TRBJ2-2, with 8 bases aligning to TRBD2. The CDR3 has 17 residues. Germline V gene sequence: CDR1 SNHLY, CDR2 FYNNEI. After removal of 5 bases from V and 6 bases from J, the junction contained 14 bases not matched to a gene. The whole variable domain, filled in from reference TRBV2 and TRBJ2-2, reads EPEVTQTPSHQVTQMGQEVILRCVPISNHLYFYWYRQILGQKVEFLVSFYNNEISEKSEIFDDQFSVERPDGSNFTLKIRSTKLEDSAMYFCASSTDFPGGTSGELFFGEGSRLTVL.